These 12 T cell receptor beta chains share one sample of origin, sequenced in a study of cytomegalovirus exposure and HLA in healthy donors. This PCR relied on a set of 60 Vbeta primers and 13 Jbeta primers. Clones were sequenced by immunoSEQ multiplex PCR, and TCRdb holds only the in-frame ones, with some missing. The sample comprises roughly 140,000 clones, 70% to 85% of which are singletons, and roughly 9.7% rests with the top ten. Sequencing was performed on PBMCs. The receptors originated from a woman aged 60 to 75 in good health and CMV-seropositive.

The V and J genes are TRBV5-4 and TRBJ2-2, with a tentative D call TRBD1 (5 bases). The CDR3 totals 15 residues. The germline V gene has CDR1 SGHNT and CDR2 YYREEE (reference sequence). V shed 3 bases and J shed 4 bases, with 13 bases lying between them. This chain's CDR3 is CASSWGQGGTGELFF. DNA for the CDR3: TGTGCCAGCAGCTGGGGTCAGGGTGGCACCGGGGAGCTGTTTTTT.

DNA for the CDR3: TGTGCCAGCTCACCGAGGGACAGGGACAACACCGGGGAGCTGTTTTTT. It specifies CASSPRDRDNTGELFF. This rearrangement joins TRBV18 to TRBJ2-2, with 9 bases fitting TRBD1. There are 16 residues in the CDR3. The junction had 4 bases not matched to a gene; V was cut back by 3 bases and J by 2 bases. CDR1 and CDR2 (germline): KGHSH, LQKENI.

The chain employs TRBV7-9 and TRBJ2-5; D call uncertain. This CDR3 comprises 15 residues. Trimming pared 3 bases from V and 2 bases from J, leaving 13 bases between. CDR1 and CDR2 from the germline V gene are SEHNR and FQNEAQ (reference sequence). The CDR3 sequence: CASSFAPPEQETQYF. Written as DNA, the CDR3 is TGTGCCAGCAGCTTTGCCCCGCCGGAGCAAGAGACCCAGTACTTC.

V usage is TRBV13 and J usage is TRBJ2-7; no firm D call. Per the germline V gene, CDR1 is PRHDT and CDR2 is FYEKMQ (reference sequence). The CDR3 loop spans 12 amino acids. The V gene lost 3 bases and the J gene lost 6 bases, with 9 bases spanning the gap. CDR3 sequence: CASSLPNGEQYF. CDR3 DNA: TGTGCCAGCAGCTTGCCTAACGGCGAGCAGTACTTC.

J is TRBJ2-4 and V is TRBV6-5; 7 nucleotides agree with TRBD1. This CDR3 has 14 amino acids. Germline lookup yields CDR1 MNHEY and CDR2 SVGAGI. V dropped 5 bases and J dropped 6; count of bases not matched to a gene: 7. The CDR3, as DNA: TGTGCCAGCAGTAGGGGACAGTCCGGAAACATTCAGTACTTC. Amino acids: CASSRGQSGNIQYF.

The chain combines TRBV5-6 with TRBJ2-7; the D gene is possibly TRBD2 (7 bases). Deletions cut 4 bases from V and 2 bases from J, with 16 bases between. In germline, CDR1 is SGHDT, CDR2 YYEEEE. CDR3 size: 15 residues. Here the CDR3 DNA reads TGTGCCAGCAGCAACAAGGGGAGGGGGGCCTACGAGCAGTACTTC. Its protein is CASSNKGRGAYEQYF.

V is TRBV19 and J is TRBJ1-2; tentatively, D is TRBD1 (5 bases). This CDR3 contains 14 residues. Trimming cost V 7 bases and J 3 bases, with 15 bases left between them. Germline values: CDR1 LNHDA, CDR2 SQIVND (reference sequence). Written as DNA, the CDR3 is TGTGCCAGTAACAAAAAGGGGAAGGACTATGGCTACACCTTC. It yields the protein CASNKKGKDYGYTF.

The V call is TRBV11-3, the J call TRBJ2-3; 7 nucleotides align to TRBD2. In germline, CDR1 is SGHNT, CDR2 YENEEA. With 5 bases clipped from V and 6 bases from J, the junction kept 11 bases outside the gene matches. This CDR3 region has 15 residues. The CDR3 here is CASSPGRESVDTQYF. DNA of the CDR3: TGTGCCAGCAGCCCAGGGCGGGAGAGTGTGGATACGCAGTATTTT.

The rearrangement links TRBV28 to TRBJ2-7, with 9 bases lining up with TRBD2. This CDR3 comprises 14 residues. The V and J ends lost 5 bases and 5 bases, in that order; junction bases with no gene match: 7. The germline V gene has CDR1 MDHEN and CDR2 SYDVKM. The CDR3 spells CASSPIGTSHEQYF. Written as DNA, the CDR3 is TGTGCCAGCAGTCCTATCGGGACTAGCCACGAGCAGTACTTC.

The rearrangement joins TRBV4-2 to TRBJ2-4; perhaps TRBD2 as D (5 bases). The CDR3 spans 13 residues. Germline CDR1 is LGHNA and CDR2 is YNFKEQ. V lost 0 bases and J lost 9, with 9 bases in between. The CDR3 coding sequence is TGTGCCAGCAGCCAAGATGGAGGTGCCATTCAGTACTTC. Translated, it gives CASSQDGGAIQYF.

V is TRBV7-3 and J is TRBJ2-1, with D maybe TRBD2 (7 bases). V shed 1 base and J shed 4 bases, with 17 bases lying between them. This CDR3 has 17 residues. The germline V gene has CDR1 SGHTA and CDR2 FQGTGA. The CDR3: CASSLKGGAGTYNEQFF. The CDR3, as DNA: TGTGCCAGCAGCTTAAAAGGGGGGGCTGGAACATACAATGAGCAGTTCTTC.

J is TRBJ2-7 and V is TRBV27; 9 positions agree with TRBD1. The CDR3 covers 13 residues. In germline, CDR1 is MNHEY, CDR2 SMNVEV (reference sequence). V lost 8 bases to trimming and J lost 4 bases; unmatched junction nucleotides: 6. The CDR3 sequence is CASSIGTGYEQYF. Written as DNA, the CDR3 is TGTGCCAGCTCCATAGGGACAGGGTACGAGCAGTACTTC.